This T cell receptor (beta chain) was profiled in a study of cytomegalovirus exposure and HLA in healthy donors. In germline, CDR1 is SGHDT, CDR2 YYEEEE. The CDR3 consists of 14 residues. With 6 bases clipped from V and 11 bases from J, the junction kept 10 bases outside the gene matches. PCR primers comprised 60 Vbeta and 13 Jbeta primers. The protocol was immunoSEQ multiplex PCR, while the TCRdb copy is restricted to in-frame clones and leaves out a portion. Of about 170,000 clones in the sample, roughly 79% were seen once. This receptor was obtained from a man aged 40-50 years in good health and CMV-seropositive. The sequenced material came from PBMCs. The chain carries TRBV5-6 and TRBJ2-5; TRBD2 matches 13 bases. In nucleotides, the CDR3 is TGTGCCAGCACCGGACTAGCGGGAGAGGGTGAGCAGTACTTC. Translated: CASTGLAGEGEQYF. The full variable domain, in which reference TRBV5-6 and TRBJ2-5 provide the parts outside the CDR3, is DAGVTQSPTHLIKTRGQQVTLRCSPKSGHDTVSWYQQALGQGPQFIFQYYEEEERQRGNFPDRFSGHQFPNYSSELNVNALLLGDSALYLCASTGLAGEGEQYFGPGTRLLVL.